A few counts support the clone carrying this TCR beta chain. Its antigen is unidentified. The CDR3 loop spans 19 amino acids. V shed 5 bases, J shed 1 base, and the junction held 16 bases outside the gene matches. CDR1 is SEHNR and CDR2 is FQNEAQ in the germline V gene (reference sequence). The PCR used 60 Vbeta and 13 Jbeta primers. Sequencing used immunoSEQ multiplex PCR; TCRdb keeps in-frame clones, though not all of them. The repertoire holds about 130,000 clones, about 70% seen once, with 2.4% in the top ten. This record belongs to a study of cytomegalovirus exposure and HLA in healthy donors. General study results and limits: An analysis was carried out later, and it reportedly showed fewer N-insertions in an Asian-associated ancestry cluster than the approximately 660-donor mean.

The source of this sequence is a woman between 35 and 50 years old in good health and CMV-seronegative. V is TRBV7-9 and J is TRBJ2-2, with 7 bases that match TRBD1. The specimen was PBMCs. CDR3 nucleotide sequence: TGTGCCAGCAGCCTAGACCTCTCTTGGGGACAGATGAACACCGGGGAGCTGTTTTTT. This codes for CASSLDLSWGQMNTGELFF.